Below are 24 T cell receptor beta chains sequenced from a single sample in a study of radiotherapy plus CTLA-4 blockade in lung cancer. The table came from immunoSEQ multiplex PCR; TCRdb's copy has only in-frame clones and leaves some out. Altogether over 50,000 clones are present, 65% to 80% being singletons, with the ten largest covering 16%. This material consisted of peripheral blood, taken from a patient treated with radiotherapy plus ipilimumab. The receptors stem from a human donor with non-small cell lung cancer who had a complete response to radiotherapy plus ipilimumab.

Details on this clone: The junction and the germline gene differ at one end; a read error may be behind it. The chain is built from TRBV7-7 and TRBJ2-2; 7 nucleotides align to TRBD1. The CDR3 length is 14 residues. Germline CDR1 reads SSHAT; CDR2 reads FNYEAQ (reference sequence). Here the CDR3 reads CASSNDRETGELFF. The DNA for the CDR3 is TGTGCTAGCAGCAATGACAGGGAAACCGGGGAGCTGTTTTTT.

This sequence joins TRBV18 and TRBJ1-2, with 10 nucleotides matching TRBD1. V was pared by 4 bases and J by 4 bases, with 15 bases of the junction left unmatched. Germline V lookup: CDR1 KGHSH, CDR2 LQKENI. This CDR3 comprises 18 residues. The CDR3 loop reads CASSLQRIDRGRTYGYTF. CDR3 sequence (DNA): TGTGCCAGCTCACTCCAGCGAATCGACAGGGGGCGCACCTATGGCTACACCTTC.

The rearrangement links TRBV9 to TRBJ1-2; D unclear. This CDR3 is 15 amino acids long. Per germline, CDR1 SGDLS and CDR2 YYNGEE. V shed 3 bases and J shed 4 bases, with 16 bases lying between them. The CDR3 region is CASSGPPTQSYGYTF. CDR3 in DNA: TGTGCCAGCAGCGGACCCCCTACACAGTCCTATGGCTACACCTTC. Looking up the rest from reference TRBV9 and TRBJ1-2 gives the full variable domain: DSGVTQTPKHLITATGQRVTLRCSPRSGDLSVYWYQQSLDQGLQFLIQYYNGEERAKGNILERFSAQQFPDLHSELNLSSLELGDSALYFCASSGPPTQSYGYTFGSGTRLTVV.

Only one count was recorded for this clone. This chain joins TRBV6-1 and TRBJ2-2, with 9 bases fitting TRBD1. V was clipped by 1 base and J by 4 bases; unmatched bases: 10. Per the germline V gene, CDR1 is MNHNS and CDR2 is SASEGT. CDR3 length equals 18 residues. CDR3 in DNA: TGTGCCAGCAGTGAAGGAAGGGACAGGGCTGGGGCCACCGGGGAGCTGTTTTTT. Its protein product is CASSEGRDRAGATGELFF.

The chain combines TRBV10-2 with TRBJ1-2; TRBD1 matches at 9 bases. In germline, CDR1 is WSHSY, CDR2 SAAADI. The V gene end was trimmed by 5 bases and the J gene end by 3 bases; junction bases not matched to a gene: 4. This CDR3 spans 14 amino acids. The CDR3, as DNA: TGCGCCAGCAGTTCCGGACAGGGGTACTATGGCTACACCTTC. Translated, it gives CASSSGQGYYGYTF.

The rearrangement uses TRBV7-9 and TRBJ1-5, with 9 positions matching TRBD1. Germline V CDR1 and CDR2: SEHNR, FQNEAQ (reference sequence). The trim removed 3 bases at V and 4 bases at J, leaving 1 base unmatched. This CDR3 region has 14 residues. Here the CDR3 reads CASSFDRGNQPQHF. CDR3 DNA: TGTGCCAGCAGCTTCGACAGGGGGAATCAGCCCCAGCATTTT.

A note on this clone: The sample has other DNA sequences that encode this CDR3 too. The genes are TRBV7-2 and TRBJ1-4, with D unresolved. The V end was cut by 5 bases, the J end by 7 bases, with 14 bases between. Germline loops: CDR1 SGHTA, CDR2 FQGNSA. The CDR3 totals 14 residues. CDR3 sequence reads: CASSPQGRTEKLFF. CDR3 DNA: TGTGCCAGCAGCCCACAAGGGAGGACTGAAAAACTGTTTTTT.

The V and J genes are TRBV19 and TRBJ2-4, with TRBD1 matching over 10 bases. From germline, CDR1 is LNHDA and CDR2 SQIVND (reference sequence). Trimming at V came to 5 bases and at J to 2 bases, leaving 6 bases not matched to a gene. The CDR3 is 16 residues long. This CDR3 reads CASSPRDRGSKNIQYF. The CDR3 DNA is TGTGCCAGTAGTCCTCGGGACAGGGGATCCAAAAACATTCAGTACTTC.

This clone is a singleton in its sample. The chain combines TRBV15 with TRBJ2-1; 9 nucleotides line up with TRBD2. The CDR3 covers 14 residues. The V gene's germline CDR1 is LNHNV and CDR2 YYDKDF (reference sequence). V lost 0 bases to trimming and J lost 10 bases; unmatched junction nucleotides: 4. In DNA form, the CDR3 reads TGTGCCACCAGCAGAGATCTCGGGACTAGCGAGCAGTTCTTC. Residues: CATSRDLGTSEQFF.

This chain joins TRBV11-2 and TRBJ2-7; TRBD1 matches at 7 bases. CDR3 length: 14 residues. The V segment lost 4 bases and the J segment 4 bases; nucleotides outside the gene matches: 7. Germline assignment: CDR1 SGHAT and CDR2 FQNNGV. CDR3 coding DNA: TGTGCCAGCAGCTCATACAGGGGCGTATACGAGCAGTACTTC. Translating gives CASSSYRGVYEQYF.

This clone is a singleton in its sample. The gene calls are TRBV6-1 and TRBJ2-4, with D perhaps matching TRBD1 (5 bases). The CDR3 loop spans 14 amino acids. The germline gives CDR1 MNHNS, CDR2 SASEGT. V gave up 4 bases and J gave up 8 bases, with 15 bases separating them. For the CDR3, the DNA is TGTGCCAGCAGTGTCCTCCAGGGTCTAGACATTCAGTACTTC. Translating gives CASSVLQGLDIQYF.

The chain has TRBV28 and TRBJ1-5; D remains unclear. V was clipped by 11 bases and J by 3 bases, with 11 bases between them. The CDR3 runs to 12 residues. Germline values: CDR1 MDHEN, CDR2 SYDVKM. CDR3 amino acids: CAGKTLNQPQHF. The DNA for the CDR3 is TGTGCCGGTAAAACTCTCAATCAGCCCCAGCATTTT. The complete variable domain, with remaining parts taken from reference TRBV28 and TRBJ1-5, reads DVKVTQSSRYLVKRTGEKVFLECVQDMDHENMFWYRQDPGLGLRLIYFSYDVKMKEKGDIPEGYSVSREKKERFSLILESASTNQTSMYLCAGKTLNQPQHFGDGTRLSIL.

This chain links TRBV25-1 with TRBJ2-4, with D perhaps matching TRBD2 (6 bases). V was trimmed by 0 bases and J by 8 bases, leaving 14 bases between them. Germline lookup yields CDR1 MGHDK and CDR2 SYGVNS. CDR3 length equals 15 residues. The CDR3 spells CASSEYGEADDIQYF. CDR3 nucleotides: TGTGCCAGCAGTGAATATGGGGAGGCCGACGACATTCAGTACTTC.

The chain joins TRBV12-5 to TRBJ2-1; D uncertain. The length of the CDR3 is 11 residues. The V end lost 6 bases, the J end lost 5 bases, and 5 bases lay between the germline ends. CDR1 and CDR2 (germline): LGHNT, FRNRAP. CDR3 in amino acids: CASGLNNEQFF. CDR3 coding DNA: TGTGCTAGTGGGTTAAACAATGAGCAGTTCTTC.

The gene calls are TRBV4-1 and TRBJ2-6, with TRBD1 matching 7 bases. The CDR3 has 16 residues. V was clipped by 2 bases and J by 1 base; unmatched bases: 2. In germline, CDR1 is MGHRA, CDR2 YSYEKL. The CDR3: CASSQSQGSGANVLTF. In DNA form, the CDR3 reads TGCGCCAGCAGCCAATCACAGGGGTCTGGGGCCAACGTCCTGACTTTC.

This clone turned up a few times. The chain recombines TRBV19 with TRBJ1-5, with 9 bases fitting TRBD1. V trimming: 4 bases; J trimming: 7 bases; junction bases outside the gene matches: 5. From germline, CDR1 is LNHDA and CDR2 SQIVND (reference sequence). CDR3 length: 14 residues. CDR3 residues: CASSTTGGRQPQHF. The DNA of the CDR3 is TGTGCCAGTAGTACTACAGGGGGCCGGCAGCCCCAGCATTTT. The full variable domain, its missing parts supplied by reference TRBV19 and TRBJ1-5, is DGGITQSPKYLFRKEGQNVTLSCEQNLNHDAMYWYRQDPGQGLRLIYYSQIVNDFQKGDIAEGYSVSREKKESFPLTVTSAQKNPTAFYLCASSTTGGRQPQHFGDGTRLSIL.

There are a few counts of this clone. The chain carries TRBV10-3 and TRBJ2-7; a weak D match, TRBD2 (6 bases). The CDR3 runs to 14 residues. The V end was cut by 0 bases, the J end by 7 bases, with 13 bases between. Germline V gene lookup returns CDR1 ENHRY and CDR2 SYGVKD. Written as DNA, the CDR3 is TGTGCCATCAGTGAGTCCGGGGGTGTGAGGGAGCAGTACTTC. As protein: CAISESGGVREQYF.

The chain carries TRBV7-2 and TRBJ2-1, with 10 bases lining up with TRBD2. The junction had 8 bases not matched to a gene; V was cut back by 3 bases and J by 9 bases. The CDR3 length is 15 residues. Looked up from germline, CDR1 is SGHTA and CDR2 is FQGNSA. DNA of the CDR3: TGTGCCAGCAGCTTCCAAGCGGGGGGGCAGGGTGAGCAGTTCTTC. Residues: CASSFQAGGQGEQFF.

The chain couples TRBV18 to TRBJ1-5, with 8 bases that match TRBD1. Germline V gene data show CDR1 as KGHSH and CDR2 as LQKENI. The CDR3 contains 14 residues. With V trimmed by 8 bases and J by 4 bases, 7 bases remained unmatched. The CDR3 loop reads CASAATGGNQPQHF. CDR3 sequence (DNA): TGTGCCAGCGCAGCTACAGGGGGGAATCAGCCCCAGCATTTT.

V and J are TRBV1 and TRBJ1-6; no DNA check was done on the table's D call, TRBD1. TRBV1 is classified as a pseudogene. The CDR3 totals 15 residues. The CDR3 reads CTSSQGDRDNSPLHF. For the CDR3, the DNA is TGCACCAGCAGCCAAGGGGACAGGGACAATTCACCCCTCCACTTT.

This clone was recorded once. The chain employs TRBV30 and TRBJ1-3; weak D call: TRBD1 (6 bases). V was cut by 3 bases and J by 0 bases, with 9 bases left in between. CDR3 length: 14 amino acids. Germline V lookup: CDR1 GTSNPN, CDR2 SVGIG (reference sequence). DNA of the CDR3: TGTGCCTGGAGCGGACAGTCCTCTGGAAACACCATATATTTT. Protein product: CAWSGQSSGNTIYF.

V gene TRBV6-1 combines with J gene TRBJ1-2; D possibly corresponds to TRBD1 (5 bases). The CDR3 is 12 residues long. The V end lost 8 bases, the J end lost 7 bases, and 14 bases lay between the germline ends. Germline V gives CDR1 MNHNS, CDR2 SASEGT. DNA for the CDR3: TGTGCCAGCGTCGCAGGGATCACTGGCTACACCTTC. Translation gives CASVAGITGYTF.

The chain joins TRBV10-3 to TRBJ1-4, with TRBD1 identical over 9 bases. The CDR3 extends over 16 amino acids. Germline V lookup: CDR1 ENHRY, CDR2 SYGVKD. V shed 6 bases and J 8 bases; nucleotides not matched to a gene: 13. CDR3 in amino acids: CAIRPGQGIGGEKLFF. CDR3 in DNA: TGTGCCATCAGGCCGGGACAGGGAATCGGAGGGGAAAAACTGTTTTTT.

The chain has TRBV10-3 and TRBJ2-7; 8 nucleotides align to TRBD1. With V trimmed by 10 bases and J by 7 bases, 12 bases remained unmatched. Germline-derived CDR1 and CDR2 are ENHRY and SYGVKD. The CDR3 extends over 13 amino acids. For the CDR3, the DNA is TGTGCCACGACCGGACAGGGAGCCGGGGAGCAGTACTTC. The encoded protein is CATTGQGAGEQYF.